This T cell receptor (beta chain) was found in a study of cytomegalovirus exposure and HLA in healthy donors. Findings and limits, study-wide: TCR beta V- and J-gene trimming was later associated with a missense DCLRE1C variant. The authors listed approximately 150 TCR beta chains as cytomegalovirus-associated.

As regards this clone: Its antigen is undetermined.

Researchers ran the PCR with 60 Vbeta and 13 Jbeta primers. Using immunoSEQ multiplex PCR, the repertoire was profiled, and TCRdb retains in-frame clones only, with some absent. The sample yields about 210,000 clones, 82% seen once. This clonotype originated in a man between 40 and 49 years old in good health and CMV-seropositive. What was sequenced was PBMCs.

The CDR3 here is CASSLGLAGAQEQYV. CDR3 DNA: TGTGCCAGCAGCCTGGGACTAGCGGGAGCCCAAGAGCAGTACGTC. V gene TRBV7-8 combines with J gene TRBJ2-7; 14 bases line up with TRBD2. The junction had 7 bases not matched to a gene; V was cut back by 5 bases and J by 7 bases. Germline V lookup: CDR1 SGHVS, CDR2 FQNEAQ. This CDR3 is 15 amino acids long.